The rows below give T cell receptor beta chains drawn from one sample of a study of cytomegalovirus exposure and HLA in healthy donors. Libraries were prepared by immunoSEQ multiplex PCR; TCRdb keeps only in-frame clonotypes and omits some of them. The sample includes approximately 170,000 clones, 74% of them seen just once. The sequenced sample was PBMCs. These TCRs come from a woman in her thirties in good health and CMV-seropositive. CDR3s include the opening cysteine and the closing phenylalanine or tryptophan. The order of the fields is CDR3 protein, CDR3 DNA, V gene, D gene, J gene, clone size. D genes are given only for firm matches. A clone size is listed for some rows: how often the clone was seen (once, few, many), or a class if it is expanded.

CDR3: CASSSRSYGYTF
DNA: TGTGCCAGTAGTAGCAGGTCATATGGCTACACCTTC
V: TRBV19
D: NA
J: TRBJ1-2
size: once

CDR3: CASSPLLIALNTEAFF
DNA: TGTGCCAGCAGTCCCCTTCTTATAGCTCTCAACACTGAAGCTTTCTTT
V: TRBV27
D: NA
J: TRBJ1-1
size: NA

CDR3: CATSRDPGQFNEKLFF
DNA: TGTGCCACCAGCAGAGATCCGGGACAGTTTAATGAAAAACTGTTTTTT
V: TRBV15
D: TRBD1
J: TRBJ1-4
size: NA

CDR3: CASSSKRDTIYF
DNA: TGTGCCAGCAGCTCAAAGCGGGACACCATATATTTT
V: TRBV7-9
D: NA
J: TRBJ1-3
size: NA

CDR3: CASSITGDTNQPQHF
DNA: TGTGCCAGTAGTATCACAGGGGACACCAATCAGCCCCAGCATTTT
V: TRBV19
D: TRBD1
J: TRBJ1-5
size: few

CDR3: CASSPGGYTGELFF
DNA: TGCGCCAGCAGCCCCGGGGGGTACACCGGGGAGCTGTTTTTT
V: TRBV6-5
D: TRBD2
J: TRBJ2-2
size: NA

CDR3: CASSLGPQGAYEQYF
DNA: TGTGCCAGCAGTTTAGGGCCCCAAGGCGCCTACGAGCAGTACTTC
V: TRBV28
D: NA
J: TRBJ2-7
size: NA

CDR3: CASSPRSGRGPEQYF
DNA: TGTGCCAGCAGTCCACGTAGCGGGAGGGGGCCCGAGCAGTACTTC
V: TRBV28
D: TRBD2
J: TRBJ2-7
size: NA

CDR3: CASSAQGSFGYTF
DNA: TGTGCCAGCAGTGCCCAGGGGTCATTTGGCTACACCTTC
V: TRBV6-6
D: NA
J: TRBJ1-2
size: NA

CDR3: CASTYGQGFNEQFF
DNA: TGCGCCAGCACATACGGACAGGGGTTTAATGAGCAGTTCTTC
V: TRBV5-1
D: TRBD1
J: TRBJ2-1
size: few

CDR3: CASGIRVNSPLHF
DNA: TGCGCCAGCGGGATCAGGGTTAATTCACCCCTCCACTTT
V: TRBV5-1
D: NA
J: TRBJ1-6
size: NA

CDR3: CASSISGTGELFF
DNA: TGTGCCAGTAGTATTAGCGGGACCGGGGAGCTGTTTTTT
V: TRBV19
D: TRBD2
J: TRBJ2-2
size: NA

CDR3: CASKVGGRAGSGANVLTF
DNA: TGTGCCAGCAAAGTAGGGGGGAGGGCAGGCTCTGGGGCCAACGTCCTGACTTTC
V: TRBV27
D: NA
J: TRBJ2-6
size: NA

CDR3: CASSPAGNTEAFF
DNA: TGTGCCAGTAGCCCGGCAGGGAACACTGAAGCTTTCTTT
V: TRBV19
D: NA
J: TRBJ1-1
size: few

CDR3: CASSPQGPTGGSYEQYF
DNA: TGTGCCAGCAGCCCCCAAGGCCCGACAGGGGGGTCCTACGAGCAGTACTTC
V: TRBV2
D: TRBD1
J: TRBJ2-7
size: NA

CDR3: CASSEGLAGPFTDTQYF
DNA: TGTGCCAGCAGTGAAGGGTTAGCGGGACCATTCACAGATACGCAGTATTTT
V: TRBV6-1
D: TRBD2
J: TRBJ2-3
size: NA

CDR3: CASSLLSVNEQFF
DNA: TGTGCCAGCAGTTTGCTCAGTGTAAATGAGCAGTTCTTC
V: TRBV27
D: NA
J: TRBJ2-1
size: NA

CDR3: CASSFEGALEQYF
DNA: TGTGCCAGCAGCTTCGAGGGAGCACTCGAGCAGTACTTC
V: TRBV6-7
D: NA
J: TRBJ2-7
size: NA

CDR3: CASRPGQSAGNTIYF
DNA: TGTGCCAGCAGACCCGGACAGTCCGCTGGAAACACCATATATTTT
V: TRBV6-6
D: NA
J: TRBJ1-3
size: NA

CDR3: CASSPGGASGNQETQYF
DNA: TGTGCCAGCAGCCCCGGGGGGGCTAGCGGGAACCAAGAGACCCAGTACTTC
V: TRBV7-7
D: TRBD2
J: TRBJ2-5
size: NA

CDR3: CATSRDRAGGYEQYF
DNA: TGTGCCACCAGCAGAGATAGGGCGGGGGGCTACGAGCAGTACTTC
V: TRBV15
D: TRBD2
J: TRBJ2-7
size: NA

CDR3: CASSPVREQYF
DNA: TGTGCCAGCTCACCGGTTCGGGAGCAGTATTTT
V: TRBV18
D: NA
J: TRBJ2-3
size: NA

CDR3: CASSLGRGSTGEQYF
DNA: TGTGCCAGCAGCTTAGGGAGGGGCTCCACGGGTGAGCAGTACTTC
V: TRBV7-9
D: NA
J: TRBJ2-7
size: NA

CDR3: CASSLSKTSGSGYEQFF
DNA: TGTGCCAGCAGTTTATCGAAGACTAGCGGGAGCGGGTATGAGCAGTTCTTC
V: TRBV27
D: TRBD2
J: TRBJ2-1
size: once

CDR3: CASSPPAGAGAQYF
DNA: TGTGCCAGTAGTCCCCCCGCGGGAGCTGGAGCCCAGTACTTC
V: TRBV19
D: TRBD2
J: TRBJ2-5
size: NA

CDR3: CASSGRTSGRARGVYEQFF
DNA: TGTGCCAGCAGCGGCCGGACTAGCGGGAGGGCTCGGGGTGTCTATGAGCAGTTCTTC
V: TRBV9
D: TRBD2
J: TRBJ2-1
size: NA

CDR3: CASSLSPTGGYTF
DNA: TGTGCCAGCAGTTTATCTCCGACGGGTGGCTACACCTTC
V: TRBV27
D: NA
J: TRBJ1-2
size: NA

CDR3: CASSPGKTQYF
DNA: TGTGCCAGCAGCCCAGGGAAGACCCAGTACTTC
V: TRBV28
D: NA
J: TRBJ2-5
size: few

CDR3: CASSSPLADRNNEQFF
DNA: TGTGCCAGCAGCTCCCCCCTAGCGGACCGGAACAATGAGCAGTTCTTC
V: TRBV7-6
D: TRBD2
J: TRBJ2-1
size: once

CDR3: CASSLYGGTHTGELFF
DNA: TGTGCCAGCAGTTTATATGGGGGGACCCACACCGGGGAGCTGTTTTTT
V: TRBV28
D: NA
J: TRBJ2-2
size: NA

CDR3: CASYANGYTF
DNA: TGTGCCAGCTACGCGAATGGCTACACCTTC
V: TRBV6-1
D: NA
J: TRBJ1-2
size: NA

CDR3: CASSDGLAGKDTQYF
DNA: TGTGCCAGCAGCGACGGACTAGCGGGAAAAGATACGCAGTATTTT
V: TRBV7-9
D: TRBD2
J: TRBJ2-3
size: NA

CDR3: CASSFSGVRGQTDTQYF
DNA: TGTGCCAGCAGTTTTTCGGGAGTCAGGGGGCAAACAGATACGCAGTATTTT
V: TRBV27
D: TRBD1
J: TRBJ2-3
size: NA

CDR3: CASSHLGGSEAFF
DNA: TGTGCCAGCAGTCACCTCGGGGGTTCGGAAGCTTTCTTT
V: TRBV27
D: NA
J: TRBJ1-1
size: NA

CDR3: CASSLDLTSYEQYF
DNA: TGTGCCAGCAGTTTGGATCTGACTAGCTACGAGCAGTACTTC
V: TRBV28
D: NA
J: TRBJ2-7
size: once

CDR3: CASSEGGGGQGEAFF
DNA: TGTGCCAGCAGTGAAGGAGGCGGGGGACAGGGAGAAGCTTTCTTT
V: TRBV6-1
D: TRBD1
J: TRBJ1-1
size: NA

CDR3: CASSPQAGASEQFF
DNA: TGTGCCAGCAGTCCTCAAGCGGGAGCGAGTGAGCAGTTCTTC
V: TRBV28
D: TRBD2
J: TRBJ2-1
size: NA

CDR3: CASSPLGGAVDTGELFF
DNA: TGTGCCAGCAGCCCCCTCGGGGGGGCCGTAGACACCGGGGAGCTGTTTTTT
V: TRBV5-4
D: TRBD2
J: TRBJ2-2
size: NA

CDR3: CASSLESVYSYEQYF
DNA: TGTGCCAGCAGCTTAGAGAGCGTCTACTCCTACGAGCAGTACTTC
V: TRBV11-2
D: NA
J: TRBJ2-7
size: NA

CDR3: CASRSGQGRNEKLFF
DNA: TGTGCCAGTAGATCGGGACAGGGAAGAAACGAAAAACTGTTTTTT
V: TRBV19
D: TRBD1
J: TRBJ1-4
size: NA

CDR3: CASNPPGQGSTDTQYF
DNA: TGTGCCAGCAACCCTCCGGGACAGGGGAGCACAGATACGCAGTATTTT
V: TRBV28
D: TRBD1
J: TRBJ2-3
size: NA

CDR3: CASRSRTVYNEQFF
DNA: TGTGCCAGCAGGTCAAGGACAGTATACAATGAGCAGTTCTTC
V: TRBV6-6
D: NA
J: TRBJ2-1
size: once

CDR3: CASRRGTSGTGELLF
DNA: TGTGCCAGCAGGCGAGGGACTAGCGGCACCGGGGAGCTGCTTTTT
V: TRBV28
D: TRBD2
J: TRBJ2-2
size: NA

CDR3: CASSHSIEQFF
DNA: TGCGCCAGCAGCCACTCTATTGAGCAGTTCTTC
V: TRBV4-1
D: NA
J: TRBJ2-1
size: once

CDR3: CASSFRQGALSEKLFF
DNA: TGTGCCAGCAGCTTCCGGCAGGGGGCTCTGAGCGAAAAACTGTTTTTT
V: TRBV7-8
D: TRBD1
J: TRBJ1-4
size: NA

CDR3: CASSLGSGPYNEQFF
DNA: TGTGCCAGCAGCTTAGGTAGCGGTCCCTACAATGAGCAGTTCTTC
V: TRBV5-4
D: NA
J: TRBJ2-1
size: NA

CDR3: CASSEVKAGGLNEQFF
DNA: TGTGCCAGCAGTGAAGTGAAGGCGGGAGGGCTCAATGAGCAGTTCTTC
V: TRBV6-1
D: TRBD2
J: TRBJ2-1
size: NA

CDR3: CASSSTGGSGYTF
DNA: TGTGCCAGCAGCTCGACGGGGGGGTCTGGCTACACCTTC
V: TRBV5-4
D: NA
J: TRBJ1-2
size: NA